Presented here are 31 T cell receptor beta chains from one specimen sequenced in a study of blood T cell repertoires in COVID-19. The assay was immunoSEQ multiplex PCR, and TCRdb's table has in-frame clones only and misses some. The table lists fewer than 250,000 clones, 83% of them singletons, with less than 4% in the top ten. Specimen: PBMCs or T cells enriched from blood (not recorded which). Every receptor here comes from a woman in her forties who had been exposed to COVID-19.

The genes are TRBV20-1 and TRBJ2-1; D perhaps matches TRBD1 (5 bases). This CDR3 is built from 13 residues. Trimming stripped 6 bases from V and 7 bases from J, with 16 bases between. The V gene's germline CDR1 is DFQATT and CDR2 SNEGSKA (reference sequence). Here the CDR3 reads CSASRLGENEQFF. The CDR3, as DNA: TGCAGTGCCAGTCGATTAGGGGAAAATGAGCAGTTCTTC.

The rearrangement uses TRBV28 and TRBJ1-2, with 8 bases aligning to TRBD1. Unmatched junction bases numbered 13, after V lost 5 bases and J lost 2 bases. This CDR3 is 17 amino acids long. Germline V lookup: CDR1 MDHEN, CDR2 SYDVKM. The CDR3 DNA is TGTGCCAGCAGTCCAGGGGGCGCGACGGGTGTGAACTATGGCTACACCTTC. Its translation: CASSPGGATGVNYGYTF.

The CDR3 spells CASSQDSSGNTIYF. The CDR3, as DNA: TGTGCCAGCTCACAAGACAGTTCTGGAAACACCATATATTTT. This chain uses TRBV18 with TRBJ1-3, with a possible D match to TRBD1 (5 bases). Deletions cut 4 bases from V and 1 base from J, with 8 bases between. The germline V gene has CDR1 KGHSH and CDR2 LQKENI. The CDR3 contains 14 residues.

V and J are TRBV3-1 (or the pseudogene TRBV3-2) and TRBJ2-5, with 12 bases matching TRBD2. With V trimmed by 1 base and J by 4 bases, 4 bases remained unmatched. In germline, CDR1 is LGHDT, CDR2 YNNKEL (reference sequence). This CDR3 has 16 amino acids. CDR3 sequence reads: CASSQVATSGGETQYF. The DNA for the CDR3 is TGTGCCAGCAGCCAAGTTGCGACTAGCGGGGGAGAGACCCAGTACTTC.

This chain links TRBV25-1 with TRBJ1-5, with D maybe TRBD1 (6 bases). CDR1 and CDR2 (germline): MGHDK, SYGVNS. This CDR3 spans 14 amino acids. V lost 3 bases and J 6 bases, leaving 12 bases between the germline ends. CDR3: CASSEDSKGQPQHF. CDR3 DNA: TGTGCCAGCAGTGAGGACAGTAAAGGTCAGCCCCAGCATTTT.

The chain combines TRBV9 with TRBJ2-3, with TRBD2 matching 9 bases. The CDR3 spans 17 residues. Germline V gene sequence: CDR1 SGDLS, CDR2 YYNGEE. V dropped 3 bases and J dropped 6; count of bases not matched to a gene: 14. Written as DNA, the CDR3 is TGTGCCAGCAGCGGGTACGGCAGCGCGGGGGGGTTGGATACGCAGTATTTT. Its protein product is CASSGYGSAGGLDTQYF.

V usage is TRBV10-3 and J usage is TRBJ2-1; D may be TRBD2 (5 bases). The CDR3 is 13 amino acids. Per germline, CDR1 ENHRY and CDR2 SYGVKD. The V and J ends lost 10 bases and 7 bases respectively, with 17 bases between them. CDR3 DNA: TGTGCCACCGGGGAAGGACTCGGGAATGAGCAGTTCTTC. Residues: CATGEGLGNEQFF.

This clone came up a few times. CDR3 loop: CASSLDLTIRVPYEQYF. The CDR3 DNA follows: TGTGCCAGCAGCTTAGATCTTACGATCAGGGTCCCCTACGAGCAGTACTTC. This chain uses TRBV11-2 with TRBJ2-7; the D gene is possibly TRBD1 (5 bases). Trimming stripped 0 bases from V and 2 bases from J, with 17 bases between. CDR1 is SGHAT and CDR2 is FQNNGV in the germline V gene. The CDR3 totals 17 residues.

J is TRBJ1-4 and V is TRBV6-2 or TRBV6-3; D is perhaps TRBD1 (5 bases). Trimming removed 2 bases from V and 8 bases from J, with 6 bases in between. From germline, CDR1 is MNHEY and CDR2 SVGEGT. The CDR3 consists of 12 residues. The CDR3 sequence is CASSYAGEKLFF. The CDR3 DNA sequence: TGTGCCAGCAGTTACGCAGGGGAAAAACTGTTTTTT.

This chain connects TRBV28 to TRBJ2-6, with 7 positions matching TRBD1. Germline CDR1 is MDHEN and CDR2 is SYDVKM. The CDR3 is made up of 18 amino acids. V was clipped by 3 bases and J by 7 bases; unmatched bases: 15. The CDR3: CASSLSRDSFGRANVLTF. DNA for the CDR3: TGTGCCAGCAGTTTGTCAAGGGACAGCTTTGGGAGAGCCAACGTCCTGACTTTC.

The gene calls are TRBV18 and TRBJ2-7, with 7 bases identical to TRBD1. V lost 3 bases, J lost 4 bases, and 15 bases stayed unmatched. The V gene's germline CDR1 is KGHSH and CDR2 LQKENI. This CDR3 is 17 amino acids long. The CDR3 loop reads CASSPRSSGGGIYEQYF. The CDR3 DNA is TGTGCCAGCTCACCGAGGTCTTCAGGGGGTGGTATTTACGAGCAGTACTTC.

V usage is TRBV5-6 and J usage is TRBJ1-1, with 7 nucleotides matching TRBD1. The V segment lost 3 bases and the J segment 4 bases; nucleotides outside the gene matches: 6. CDR1 is SGHDT, CDR2 YYEEEE, per germline. CDR3 length: 14 residues. The CDR3 sequence: CASSWNRGSTEAFF. CDR3 DNA: TGTGCCAGCAGCTGGAACAGGGGAAGCACTGAAGCTTTCTTT.

The sample holds a few counts of this clone. V is TRBV20-1 and J is TRBJ1-1; no definite D call. The CDR3 consists of 12 residues. The germline CDR1 and CDR2 sequences are DFQATT and SNEGSKA (reference sequence). V was trimmed by 3 bases and J by 2 bases, leaving 7 bases between them. CDR3: CSASKSNTEAFF. In DNA, the CDR3 is TGCAGTGCTAGTAAGAGTAACACTGAAGCTTTCTTT.

The chain uses TRBV19 and TRBJ1-1; no reliable D call. The germline CDR1 and CDR2 sequences are LNHDA and SQIVND (reference sequence). Trimming cost V 10 bases and J 3 bases, with 15 bases left between them. CDR3 length equals 13 residues. The CDR3, as DNA: TGTGCCACCCAAAGGTCAGGTTACACTGAAGCTTTCTTT. Its translation is CATQRSGYTEAFF. Full variable domain (missing parts from reference TRBV19 and TRBJ1-1): DGGITQSPKYLFRKEGQNVTLSCEQNLNHDAMYWYRQDPGQGLRLIYYSQIVNDFQKGDIAEGYSVSREKKESFPLTVTSAQKNPTAFYLCATQRSGYTEAFFGQGTRLTVV.

The V gene is TRBV9, the J gene TRBJ1-1, with TRBD1 matching 7 bases. After removal of 3 bases from V and 6 bases from J, the junction contained 11 bases not matched to a gene. Germline V gene sequence: CDR1 SGDLS, CDR2 YYNGEE. The CDR3 spans 15 residues. CDR3 coding DNA: TGTGCCAGCAGCGGGTACTCAACAGGGGTTTCTGAAGCTTTCTTT. It yields the protein CASSGYSTGVSEAFF.

This clone was observed a single time. The J gene is TRBJ2-7, the V gene TRBV18; TRBD1 might be the D (6 bases). The CDR3 is made up of 15 amino acids. V was clipped by 2 bases and J by 5 bases, with 16 bases between them. Germline loops: CDR1 KGHSH, CDR2 LQKENI. CDR3 protein: CASSPSETGGHEQYF. CDR3 sequence (DNA): TGTGCCAGCTCACCATCCGAGACAGGTGGCCACGAGCAGTACTTC.

The sample holds many counts of this clone. Other DNA sequences within the sample encode an identical CDR3. This chain uses TRBV12-3 or TRBV12-4 with TRBJ1-1; D gene uncertain. The CDR3 is 13 amino acids. V was trimmed by 3 bases and J by 2 bases, leaving 7 bases between them. The CDR3 here is CASSFTANTEAFF. As DNA, the CDR3 is TGTGCCAGCAGTTTTACAGCTAACACTGAAGCTTTCTTT.

The chain has TRBV30 and TRBJ2-5; D remains unclear. The germline CDR1 and CDR2 sequences are GTSNPN and SVGIG (reference sequence). Trimming shortened V by 3 bases and J by 5 bases, and 13 bases separated the two germline ends. This CDR3 has 13 amino acids. The CDR3, as DNA: TGTGCCTGGAGGCTGGGCCCGTCGGAGACCCAGTACTTC. This gives the protein CAWRLGPSETQYF.

The chain is built from TRBV28 and TRBJ2-5; 9 bases match TRBD2. From germline, CDR1 is MDHEN and CDR2 SYDVKM. The V gene end was trimmed by 6 bases and the J gene end by 5 bases; junction bases not matched to a gene: 10. The length of the CDR3 is 15 residues. CDR3 nucleotide sequence: TGTGCCAGCAGCCGCAGCGGGGGGACCACGGAGACCCAGTACTTC. This codes for CASSRSGGTTETQYF.

The genes are TRBV10-3 and TRBJ2-1; 8 bases line up with TRBD1. CDR3 size: 16 residues. V lost 0 bases, J lost 3 bases, and 4 bases stayed unmatched. The germline CDR1 and CDR2 sequences are ENHRY and SYGVKD. CDR3 nucleotide sequence: TGTGCCATCAGTGAGTCTTGGACAGGGCACTACAATGAGCAGTTCTTC. Amino acids: CAISESWTGHYNEQFF.

V is TRBV24-1 and J is TRBJ2-2; 12 positions agree with TRBD2. The CDR3 has 18 residues. Germline CDR1 and CDR2: KGHDR and SFDVKD. V lost 2 bases, J lost 2 bases, and 5 bases stayed unmatched. CDR3 coding DNA: TGTGCCACCAGTGATTACCCTAGCGGGGGGGCTAACACCGGGGAGCTGTTTTTT. It encodes CATSDYPSGGANTGELFF.

The genes are TRBV2 and TRBJ2-5; 12 nucleotides align to TRBD2. The CDR3 length is 14 residues. Germline CDR1 and CDR2: SNHLY and FYNNEI. Trimming cost V 6 bases and J 10 bases; bases outside gene matches: 9. As DNA, the CDR3 is TGTGCCAGCAGGTCAGGGACTAGCGGGCATATCCAGTACTTC. This encodes CASRSGTSGHIQYF.

V gene TRBV19 combines with J gene TRBJ1-5; 7 bases align to TRBD1. V shed 3 bases, J shed 7 bases, and the junction held 9 bases outside the gene matches. Germline CDR1 is LNHDA and CDR2 is SQIVND (reference sequence). The CDR3 has 15 amino acids. The CDR3 loop reads CASSILAQGLQPQHF. In DNA form, the CDR3 reads TGTGCCAGTAGTATTTTGGCACAGGGGTTGCAGCCCCAGCATTTT. The full variable domain, its missing parts supplied by reference TRBV19 and TRBJ1-5, is DGGITQSPKYLFRKEGQNVTLSCEQNLNHDAMYWYRQDPGQGLRLIYYSQIVNDFQKGDIAEGYSVSREKKESFPLTVTSAQKNPTAFYLCASSILAQGLQPQHFGDGTRLSIL.

The rearrangement links TRBV9 to TRBJ1-2; possible D gene TRBD1, 6 bases. The germline CDR1 and CDR2 sequences are SGDLS and YYNGEE. Between the trimmed V and J ends, which lost 4 bases and 14 bases, there was a span of 21 bases. This CDR3 has 13 residues. The CDR3 coding sequence is TGTGCCAGCAGCCCCACCGGGACACCGACTACAACCTTC. Encoded protein: CASSPTGTPTTTF.

This chain links TRBV27 with TRBJ2-3, with TRBD2 as a possible D gene (5 bases). Germline assignment: CDR1 MNHEY and CDR2 SMNVEV (reference sequence). This CDR3 contains 15 residues. The ends were cut back, 3 bases at V and 2 bases at J, with 12 bases in the middle. The CDR3 reads CASSFRTGSTDTQYF. DNA of the CDR3: TGTGCCAGCAGTTTCAGGACGGGGTCCACAGATACGCAGTATTTT.

The CDR3 loop is CASSASSYNEQFF. CDR3 DNA sequence: TGTGCCAGCAGCGCCAGCTCCTACAATGAGCAGTTCTTC. This chain links TRBV7-2 with TRBJ2-1; D is unclear. V lost 5 bases to trimming and J lost 0 bases, with 5 bases between them. The CDR3 has 13 residues. CDR1 and CDR2 from the germline V gene are SGHTA and FQGNSA. Full variable domain (rest looked up from reference TRBV7-2 and TRBJ2-1): GAGVSQSPSNKVTEKGKDVELRCDPISGHTALYWYRQSLGQGLEFLIYFQGNSAPDKSGLPSDRFSAERTGGSVSTLTIQRTQQEDSAVYLCASSASSYNEQFFGPGTRLTVL.

V gene TRBV7-8 combines with J gene TRBJ2-3, with 12 positions matching TRBD1. The CDR3 length is 16 residues. Germline values: CDR1 SGHVS, CDR2 FQNEAQ. V dropped 3 bases and J dropped 4; count of bases not matched to a gene: 5. CDR3 DNA: TGTGCCAGCAGCTTCCTGGGGACAGGGGGCGCAGATACGCAGTATTTT. As protein: CASSFLGTGGADTQYF.

The V gene is TRBV7-8, the J gene TRBJ2-3; 8 bases fit TRBD2. The CDR3 sequence is 16 residues long. Unmatched junction bases numbered 5, after V lost 1 base and J lost 2 bases. The germline CDR1 and CDR2 sequences are SGHVS and FQNEAQ. The CDR3 DNA reads as TGTGCCAGCAGCTTAGTTACTAGCGGAAACACAGATACGCAGTATTTT. This codes for CASSLVTSGNTDTQYF.

This chain connects TRBV5-1 to TRBJ2-3; possibly TRBD1 for D (5 bases). V was shortened by 0 bases and J by 5 bases, with 16 bases between the two germline ends. The CDR3 length is 16 residues. Germline V CDR1 and CDR2: SGHRS, YFSETQ. CDR3: CASSLGIGVNEDTQYF. The CDR3 DNA reads as TGCGCCAGCAGCTTGGGGATAGGGGTGAATGAAGATACGCAGTATTTT. The full variable domain, completed using reference TRBV5-1 and TRBJ2-3, is KAGVTQTPRYLIKTRGQQVTLSCSPISGHRSVSWYQQTPGQGLQFLFEYFSETQRNKGNFPGRFSGRQFSNSRSEMNVSTLELGDSALYLCASSLGIGVNEDTQYFGPGTRLTVL.

The gene calls are TRBV4-1 and TRBJ2-7, with 9 nucleotides matching TRBD2. This CDR3 contains 16 residues. From germline, CDR1 is MGHRA and CDR2 YSYEKL. V shed 4 bases, J shed 5 bases, and the junction held 12 bases outside the gene matches. Here the CDR3 reads CASSPDPSGVSDEQYF. The DNA for the CDR3 is TGCGCCAGCAGCCCTGACCCTAGCGGGGTGTCTGACGAGCAGTACTTC.

The chain carries TRBV7-8 and TRBJ1-1, with a tentative D call TRBD1 (5 bases). The V gene's germline CDR1 is SGHVS and CDR2 FQNEAQ. The CDR3 runs to 15 residues. Trimming cost V 3 bases and J 1 base, with 12 bases left between them. CDR3 in amino acids: CASSLQTVSNTEAFF. DNA for the CDR3: TGTGCCAGCAGCTTGCAGACAGTTTCGAACACTGAAGCTTTCTTT.